This is a list of T cell receptor beta chains from one sample in a study of shared clonotypes between healthy human individuals. The protocol was immunoSEQ multiplex PCR, while the TCRdb copy is restricted to in-frame clones and leaves out a portion. Of over 2 million clones in the sample, 85% to 95% were seen once. Input material: naive CD4+ T cells sorted from blood. These TCRs come from a man in his late teens or twenties in good health. The CDR3 runs from the conserved cysteine through the conserved F or W. A D gene is named only where the DNA matches it firmly. Expanded clones are given a class, and other clones once, few, many or no size at all.

j_gene | abundance | d_gene | v_gene | CDR3aa | CDR3nt
TRBJ2-3 | NA | TRBD2 | TRBV4-3 | CASSQDGIAGDTQYF | TGCGCCAGCAGCCAAGATGGGATAGCGGGAGATACGCAGTATTTT
TRBJ1-3 | NA | NA | TRBV4-1 | CASSHLWVSGNTIYF | TGCGCCAGCAGCCATCTATGGGTCTCTGGAAACACCATATATTTT
TRBJ2-3 | NA | TRBD1 | TRBV10-3 | CASSGWTGGFADTQYF | TGTGCCAGCAGTGGTTGGACAGGGGGTTTCGCAGATACGCAGTATTTT
TRBJ1-2 | NA | NA | TRBV2 | CASSERQAYGYTF | TGTGCCAGCAGTGAACGACAGGCCTATGGCTACACCTTC
TRBJ2-5 | NA | NA | TRBV20-1 | CSAGRLETQYF | TGCAGTGCTGGGAGGCTAGAGACCCAGTACTTC
TRBJ2-7 | NA | TRBD1 | TRBV29-1 | CSVESGRGWEQYF | TGCAGCGTTGAATCGGGCAGGGGGTGGGAGCAGTACTTC
TRBJ1-2 | once | NA | TRBV18 | CASSPPSGDHGYTF | TGTGCCAGCTCACCACCGTCCGGGGACCATGGCTACACCTTC
TRBJ2-1 | NA | TRBD2 | TRBV27 | CASSLSWLAGGLSYNEQFF | TGTGCCAGCAGTTTATCGTGGCTAGCGGGGGGATTATCCTACAATGAGCAGTTCTTC
TRBJ1-2 | NA | NA | TRBV5-1 | CASSLAPNYGYTF | TGCGCCAGCAGCTTAGCTCCCAACTATGGCTACACCTTC
TRBJ1-2 | NA | NA | TRBV29-1 | CSALTESYGYTF | TGCAGCGCCCTGACAGAATCCTATGGCTACACCTTC
TRBJ2-7 | NA | TRBD2 | TRBV5-4 | CASSSKTSGPTYEQYF | TGTGCCAGCAGCTCGAAGACTAGCGGGCCCACCTACGAGCAGTACTTC
TRBJ2-7 | NA | NA | TRBV30 | CAWSVTGGAYEQYF | TGTGCCTGGAGTGTAACAGGGGGGGCCTACGAGCAGTACTTC
TRBJ2-7 | NA | TRBD2 | TRBV4-2 | CASSQGGSSEQYF | TGTGCCAGCAGCCAGGGAGGGTCTTCGGAGCAGTACTTC
TRBJ2-1 | NA | NA | TRBV5-1 | CASSLETNEQFF | TGCGCCAGCAGCTTAGAGACTAATGAGCAGTTCTTC
TRBJ1-6 | once | NA | TRBV7-8 | CASSLGGYYNSPLHF | TGTGCCAGCAGCTTAGGGGGATACTATAATTCACCCCTCCACTTT
TRBJ1-1 | NA | TRBD1 | TRBV19 | CASSADRGVYTEAFF | TGTGCCAGTAGCGCCGACAGGGGAGTTTATACTGAAGCTTTCTTT
TRBJ1-5 | NA | TRBD1 | TRBV14 | CAGQGGASTLKSNQPQHF | TGTGCCGGACAGGGTGGGGCGAGTACCCTCAAAAGCAATCAGCCCCAGCATTTT
TRBJ1-2 | NA | NA | TRBV10-2 | CAISDGNYGYTF | TGCGCCATTTCGGACGGGAACTATGGCTACACCTTC
TRBJ2-1 | NA | NA | TRBV20-1 | CSARRGNEQFF | TGCAGTGCTAGACGGGGGAATGAGCAGTTCTTC
TRBJ2-3 | once | TRBD2 | TRBV7-8 | CASSFTSGSPISTDTQYF | TGTGCCAGCAGCTTCACTAGCGGGAGCCCCATTAGCACAGATACGCAGTATTTT
TRBJ2-2 | NA | NA | TRBV6-6 | CASRPPGTPSGELFF | TGTGCCAGCAGACCTCCCGGGACACCCTCGGGGGAGCTGTTTTTT
TRBJ1-2 | once | NA | TRBV6-1 | CASSEVVSAYGYTF | TGTGCCAGCAGTGAAGTCGTATCGGCCTATGGCTACACCTTC
TRBJ2-7 | NA | NA | TRBV30 | CAWSEKNEQYF | TGTGCCTGGAGTGAAAAGAACGAGCAGTACTTC
TRBJ2-1 | NA | NA | TRBV14 | CASSPGVEQFF | TGTGCCAGCAGCCCCGGGGTCGAGCAGTTCTTC
TRBJ2-5 | NA | TRBD1 | TRBV28 | CASSSGQTQETQYF | TGTGCCAGCAGCTCGGGACAGACGCAAGAGACCCAGTACTTC
TRBJ1-6 | NA | NA | TRBV30 | CAWTPGREDSPLHF | TGTGCCTGGACCCCCGGCAGGGAGGATTCACCCCTCCACTTT
TRBJ1-4 | NA | NA | TRBV27 | CASPQKLFF | TGTGCCAGCCCTCAGAAACTGTTTTTT